These 10 T cell receptor beta chains share one sample of origin, sequenced in a study of CD8 T cells in cerebrospinal fluid in Alzheimer's disease. TCRdb processed the 10x single-cell sequencing reads again and assigns one entry to each CDR3 protein, with no DNA. Recorded for this sample: over a thousand distinct CDR3 sequences. The sample comprised cerebrospinal fluid. All receptors come from a human donor with Alzheimer's disease.

This clonotype is deemed medium-sized by its frequency. The V gene is TRBV12-3 or TRBV12-4, the J gene TRBJ2-5; absent DNA, TCRdb's TRBD1 call cannot be checked. This CDR3 comprises 16 residues. CDR3 amino acids: CASSLASIGGGETQYF.

This clonotype registers large by frequency. V usage is TRBV7-9 and J usage is TRBJ2-2; absent DNA, TCRdb's TRBD2 call cannot be checked. Germline lookup yields CDR1 SEHNR and CDR2 FQNEAQ (reference sequence). This CDR3 spans 15 amino acids. The CDR3 spells CASSFTSGRAGELFF.

The rearrangement uses TRBV7-2 and TRBJ1-1. The CDR3 sequence is 13 residues long. Germline V gene lookup returns CDR1 SGHTA and CDR2 FQGNSA. The CDR3 region is CASSLREITEAFF.

Judged by frequency, this clonotype is medium-sized. The rearrangement joins TRBV10-3 to TRBJ2-3. The CDR3 has 16 amino acids. Germline V lookup: CDR1 ENHRY, CDR2 SYGVKD. The CDR3 loop is CAISGLTRASTDTQYF.

Its frequency marks this clonotype as medium-sized. The chain has TRBV29-1 and TRBJ2-7; the TRBD1 assignment by TCRdb is unverifiable without DNA. CDR1 is SQVTM and CDR2 is ANQGSEA in the germline V gene. CDR3 size: 14 residues. The CDR3 region is CSVRVGGRSYEQYF.

This clonotype is deemed large by its frequency. The chain couples TRBV6-1 to TRBJ1-1; TCRdb selects TRBD1, and the lack of DNA leaves this call unchecked. The CDR3 totals 15 residues. CDR1 MNHNS and CDR2 SASEGT come from the germline V gene. The CDR3 sequence is CATVPGHSMNTEAFF.

This clonotype ranks as medium-sized (0.01 to 0.1%) in terms of frequency. This chain's CDR3 is CAWTYLANEQFF. The V call is TRBV30, the J call TRBJ2-1. Germline CDR1 GTSNPN, CDR2 SVGIG (reference sequence). The CDR3 has 12 amino acids.

This clonotype shows up as medium-sized by frequency. The CDR3 sequence: CASSSPRTGGADTEAFF. The chain couples TRBV6-2 or TRBV6-3 to TRBJ1-1; TCRdb reports TRBD1, a call that lacks DNA to check it against. Per germline, CDR1 MNHEY and CDR2 SVGEGT. This CDR3 region has 17 residues.

In terms of frequency, this clonotype is large. The V and J genes are TRBV20-1 and TRBJ1-1. Germline V lookup: CDR1 DFQATT, CDR2 SNEGSKA (reference sequence). This CDR3 is built from 13 residues. The CDR3 here is CSARKGVNTEAFF.

This clonotype is identified as medium-sized from frequency. This chain uses TRBV5-1 with TRBJ1-1; TCRdb outputs TRBD1, but without DNA this stays unchecked. Germline V CDR1 and CDR2: SGHRS, YFSETQ. This CDR3 has 17 residues. CDR3: CASSLAQGWREFAEAFF.